This is a list of T cell receptor beta chains from one sample in a study of blood T cell repertoires in COVID-19. Generated by immunoSEQ multiplex PCR, the TCRdb table keeps only in-frame clones and is missing some. The table includes a few hundred thousand clones, 80% to 90% detected once. What was sequenced was peripheral blood. These receptor sequences come from a man aged 25-40 years with active or convalescent COVID-19. The CDR3 runs from the conserved cysteine through the conserved F or W. D genes are given only for firm matches. Expanded clones get a size class; other rows say once, few or many, or leave the size out.

>TRBD1|TRBJ2-4|TRBV11-2|.
CASSFTDRGNIQYF
TGTGCCAGCAGCTTTACAGACAGGGGGAACATTCAGTACTTC
>TRBD1|TRBJ1-6|TRBV4-1|.
CASSQGRQGSPLHF
TGCGCCAGCAGCCAAGGTAGACAGGGATCACCCCTCCACTTT
>.|TRBJ1-2|TRBV30|.
CAWSDFGDYGYTF
TGTGCCTGGAGTGATTTCGGGGACTATGGCTACACCTTC
>.|TRBJ2-7|TRBV2|few
CASSEWSKYEQYF
TGTGCCAGCAGTGAATGGTCTAAGTACGAGCAGTACTTC
>.|TRBJ1-2|TRBV29-1|.
CSVAGFGGYTF
TGCAGCGTTGCAGGGTTTGGTGGCTACACCTTC
>.|TRBJ1-6|TRBV6-5|.
CASKRAGRGASPLHF
TGTGCCAGCAAACGGGCCGGCAGGGGCGCTTCACCCCTCCACTTT
>TRBD2|TRBJ2-1|TRBV4-3|.
CASSQNPLAGGPNEQFF
TGCGCCAGCAGCCAAAACCCTCTAGCGGGGGGGCCCAATGAGCAGTTCTTC
>.|TRBJ1-5|TRBV9|.
CASSVELDSNQPQHF
TGTGCCAGCAGCGTAGAATTAGATAGCAATCAGCCCCAGCATTTT
>.|TRBJ2-7|TRBV10-2|.
CASRGDNEQYF
TGCGCCAGCAGAGGGGACAACGAGCAGTACTTC
>.|TRBJ1-4|TRBV29-1|.
CSGGTRAGRGEKLFF
TGCAGCGGGGGGACTCGGGCCGGACGAGGGGAAAAACTGTTTTTT
>.|TRBJ2-7|TRBV5-1|.
CASTVDSAYEQYF
TGCGCCAGCACGGTCGACAGCGCCTACGAGCAGTACTTC
>TRBD1|TRBJ2-7|TRBV5-6|.
CASSATGTGGNYEQYF
TGTGCCAGCAGCGCTACAGGGACAGGGGGAAACTACGAGCAGTACTTC
>TRBD1|TRBJ1-1|TRBV4-2|.
CASSPQTGGVNTEAFF
TGTGCCAGCAGCCCCCAGACAGGGGGCGTGAACACTGAAGCTTTCTTT
>TRBD2|TRBJ2-1|TRBV19|.
CASSRGLGRDEQFF
TGTGCCAGTAGTCGAGGACTAGGTCGTGATGAGCAGTTCTTC
>TRBD1|TRBJ2-3|TRBV19|.
CASSKQGLVVWTDTQYF
TGTGCCAGTAGTAAACAGGGGCTTGTAGTTTGGACAGATACGCAGTATTTT
>.|TRBJ1-5|TRBV7-6|.
CASSSPVNQPQHF
TGTGCCAGCAGCTCCCCCGTTAATCAGCCCCAGCATTTT
>.|TRBJ1-2|TRBV7-9|.
CASSLGYTDYNSGYTF
TGTGCCAGCAGCTTAGGGTACACCGACTATAATTCTGGCTACACCTTC
>TRBD1|TRBJ2-7|TRBV7-2|.
CASSLVVGTGSSWEQYF
TGTGCCAGCAGCTTAGTGGTCGGGACAGGGAGCTCCTGGGAGCAGTACTTC
>TRBD2|TRBJ2-7|TRBV4-2|.
CASSPLAGPYEQYF
TGTGCCAGCAGCCCTCTAGCGGGCCCCTACGAGCAGTACTTC
>TRBD1|TRBJ2-7|TRBV5-4|.
CASSVGTVYEQYF
TGTGCCAGCAGCGTGGGGACAGTCTACGAGCAGTACTTC
>.|TRBJ1-5|TRBV5-5|.
CASSLVRQGNQPQHF
TGTGCCAGCAGCTTGGTGCGACAGGGCAATCAGCCCCAGCATTTT
>TRBD2|TRBJ2-5|TRBV19|.
CATRDWGGQETQYF
TGTGCCACCCGTGACTGGGGGGGCCAAGAGACCCAGTACTTC
>TRBD2|TRBJ2-2|TRBV9|.
CASSVTGLAGVTGELFF
TGTGCCAGCAGCGTAACTGGCCTAGCGGGGGTCACCGGGGAGCTGTTTTTT
>TRBD2|TRBJ2-1|TRBV19|.
CASSISGLAGVEQFF
TGTGCCAGTAGTATATCCGGGCTAGCGGGGGTTGAGCAGTTCTTC
>.|TRBJ2-5|TRBV6-5|.
CANRSTGQGKETQYF
TGTGCCAACAGATCCACCGGGCAGGGCAAAGAGACCCAGTACTTC
>.|TRBJ2-3|TRBV7-2|.
CASSLEPQQSDTQYF
TGTGCCAGCAGCTTAGAGCCCCAACAGTCAGATACGCAGTATTTT
>.|TRBJ1-6|TRBV6-5|.
CASSYEAVISPLHF
TGTGCCAGCAGTTACGAGGCAGTTATTTCACCCCTCCACTTT
>TRBD1|TRBJ1-2|TRBV2|once
CATSGQGYGYTF
TGTGCCACCTCGGGACAGGGGTATGGCTACACCTTC
>.|TRBJ2-7|TRBV19|.
CASSIGAPPGNEQYF
TGTGCCAGTAGTATAGGTGCCCCGCCAGGGAACGAGCAGTACTTC
>.|TRBJ2-6|TRBV19|.
CASNNPRYSGANVLTF
TGTGCCAGTAATAACCCCCGGTACTCTGGGGCCAACGTCCTGACTTTC
>TRBD1|TRBJ1-5|TRBV2|.
CASSGNTHRGSNQPQHF
TGTGCCAGCAGTGGAAACACTCACAGGGGTAGCAATCAGCCCCAGCATTTT
>.|TRBJ2-7|TRBV4-2|.
CASSQFGQGEQYF
TGTGCCAGCAGCCAATTCGGGCAGGGGGAGCAGTACTTC
>.|TRBJ1-1|TRBV12-3/TRBV12-4|.
CASSLTPGPEAFF
TGTGCCAGCAGTTTAACCCCTGGGCCTGAAGCTTTCTTT
>TRBD1|TRBJ1-4|TRBV5-6|.
CASSSPITGQGLEKLFF
TGTGCCAGCAGCTCCCCTATCACGGGACAGGGTCTGGAAAAACTGTTTTTT
>.|TRBJ1-1|TRBV27|.
CASTRMNRGLRNTEAFF
TGTGCCAGCACACGAATGAATCGGGGACTCCGGAACACTGAAGCTTTCTTT
>TRBD2|TRBJ2-5|TRBV15|.
CATSRDAASGYLETQYF
TGTGCCACCAGCAGAGATGCAGCTAGCGGGTATTTGGAGACCCAGTACTTC
>TRBD1|TRBJ1-1|TRBV19|.
CASTQRQGNTEAFF
TGTGCCAGTACCCAAAGACAGGGGAACACTGAAGCTTTCTTT
>.|TRBJ1-5|TRBV27|.
CASSLSPAGFGVSGQPQHF
TGTGCCAGCAGTTTATCGCCGGCGGGGTTCGGCGTATCGGGTCAGCCCCAGCATTTT